The source of this T cell receptor beta chain is a study of human T cells and chemical hapten exposure. Study information: Small pooled library volume differences chiefly drove per-sample TCR yield variation. Study-wide findings and caveats: TCRs exceeding a frequency of 1 in 1000 stayed unchanged under DPC sensitization.

Comments on this clonotype: Its specificity is not known.

Whole blood that had not been fractionated was the source of extracted total RNA. This CDR3 is built from 15 residues. From germline, CDR1 is LNHNV and CDR2 YYDKDF (reference sequence). V lost 8 bases and J lost 1, with 12 bases in between. What the library attached to individual cDNA molecules were unique molecular identifiers. Original processing methods: Samples contained a median of about 96,000 TCRs, with a range of roughly 20,000 to 690,600. In TCRdb, the reads were re-called with MiXCR into one record per CDR3 protein. Here the V and J calls rest on TCRdb's processing, not on the authors' analysis. The table records 95,000 to 150,000 distinct CDR3 sequences, 8.5% to 9% of them present only once.

This chain joins TRBV15 and TRBJ1-6; a possible D gene is TRBD1 (6 bases). The sequencing input was whole blood. This receptor was taken from a human donor in good health. Some clones in this sample may be carry-over from other donors' samples. The CDR3 DNA is TGTGCCACCGGGGTCAGGGGTTCCTATAATTCACCCCTCCACTTT. As protein: CATGVRGSYNSPLHF.